These 18 T cell receptor beta chains originate from one sample sequenced in a study of T cell changes during pregnancy in multiple sclerosis (dated 2019 in TCRdb). The protocol used for the library was the immunoSEQ multiplex PCR assay. TCRdb carries this immuneACCESS record with in-frame sequences only. Its versions omit some clonotypes, under half of them owing to an unresolved V gene in the studies checked, with the rest unexplained. The sample has some 77,000 clones on record, about 92% of them singletons. The ten largest clones add up to roughly 0.22% of the sample. The sample in question was CD4+ T cells from peripheral blood mononuclear cells, obtained before pregnancy. These receptors were obtained from a female donor with multiple sclerosis, enrolled in a pregnancy study.

The V gene is TRBV19, the J gene TRBJ1-1; tentative D call: TRBD1 (5 bases). Trimming stripped 5 bases from V and 12 bases from J, with 16 bases between. The CDR3 length is 12 residues. From germline, CDR1 is LNHDA and CDR2 SQIVND (reference sequence). The CDR3 sequence is CASSPPGGGTFF. CDR3 nucleotide sequence: TGTGCCAGTAGTCCCCCGGGGGGAGGGACTTTCTTT.

The chain carries TRBV5-1 and TRBJ1-1, with TRBD1 identical over 8 bases. There are 15 residues in the CDR3. V lost 2 bases and J lost 1; bases outside the gene matches: 4. Germline assignment: CDR1 SGHRS and CDR2 YFSETQ. CDR3 loop: CASSFEGQGNTEAFF. Written as DNA, the CDR3 is TGCGCCAGCAGCTTTGAAGGACAGGGGAACACTGAAGCTTTCTTT.

The gene calls are TRBV7-2 and TRBJ1-4, with unresolved D. CDR1 and CDR2 from the germline V gene are SGHTA and FQGNSA. The germline V and J ends were trimmed by 5 bases and 10 bases, with 11 bases remaining between them. The CDR3 spans 12 residues. The CDR3 loop is CASSPPVGKLFF. DNA for the CDR3: TGTGCCAGCAGCCCACCGGTCGGAAAACTGTTTTTT.

This sequence joins TRBV15 and TRBJ2-1, with TRBD1 matching over 7 bases. Germline trimming cut 0 bases from V and 15 bases from J; bases unmatched to any gene: 8. Germline V lookup: CDR1 LNHNV, CDR2 YYDKDF (reference sequence). The length of the CDR3 is 13 residues. The CDR3 DNA sequence: TGTGCCACCAGCAGAGACCTTGACAGGGTCAGGTTCTTC. It specifies CATSRDLDRVRFF.

The chain carries TRBV6-5 and TRBJ2-5; 8 nucleotides match TRBD2. CDR3 length: 14 amino acids. Germline CDR1 MNHEY, CDR2 SVGAGI. V dropped 7 bases and J dropped 5; count of bases not matched to a gene: 9. The DNA of the CDR3 is TGTGCCAGCAAGAGAGGACTAGCAGTGGAGACCCAGTACTTC. Translated, it gives CASKRGLAVETQYF.

The J gene is TRBJ1-2, the V gene TRBV7-9, with 8 positions matching TRBD1. The CDR3 sequence is 16 residues long. V shed 2 bases and J 3 bases; nucleotides not matched to a gene: 8. Germline V gene sequence: CDR1 SEHNR, CDR2 FQNEAQ (reference sequence). CDR3 coding DNA: TGTGCCAGCAGCTTATTAGTGGCAGGGGGCCACTATGGCTACACCTTC. This encodes CASSLLVAGGHYGYTF.

The rearrangement links TRBV18 to TRBJ1-4; D uncertain. The CDR3 totals 16 residues. V was shortened by 2 bases and J by 0 bases, with 10 bases between the two germline ends. Germline-derived CDR1 and CDR2 are KGHSH and LQKENI. The CDR3 region is CASSPSGTATNEKLFF. The CDR3 nucleotides read TGTGCCAGCTCACCAAGTGGAACAGCAACTAATGAAAAACTGTTTTTT.

The rearrangement joins TRBV5-1 to TRBJ2-5; perhaps TRBD1 as D (6 bases). V shed 2 bases and J shed 3 bases, with 20 bases lying between them. From germline, CDR1 is SGHRS and CDR2 YFSETQ. CDR3 length equals 17 residues. The CDR3 spells CASSFSEGVGPKETQYF. The CDR3 DNA is TGCGCCAGCAGCTTCTCTGAGGGGGTTGGGCCTAAAGAGACCCAGTACTTC.

The chain is built from TRBV6-1 and TRBJ2-1; 7 nucleotides line up with TRBD1. The trim removed 4 bases at V and 3 bases at J, leaving 12 bases unmatched. Germline V lookup: CDR1 MNHNS, CDR2 SASEGT. The CDR3 is made up of 17 amino acids. CDR3 sequence reads: CASSAYHGTAVYNEQFF. Here the CDR3 DNA reads TGTGCCAGCAGTGCCTACCACGGGACAGCCGTCTACAATGAGCAGTTCTTC.

This clone was found once. The chain is built from TRBV28 and TRBJ1-5; TRBD1 matches at 8 bases. Germline CDR1 is MDHEN and CDR2 is SYDVKM. The trim removed 6 bases at V and 2 bases at J, leaving 6 bases unmatched. The CDR3 has 15 amino acids. The CDR3 sequence: CASRLPGGGNQPQHF. The CDR3 nucleotides read TGTGCCAGCAGGTTACCAGGGGGCGGCAATCAGCCCCAGCATTTT.

J is TRBJ1-3 and V is TRBV5-1, with D unresolved. In germline, CDR1 is SGHRS, CDR2 YFSETQ. Trimming took off 3 bases at V and 0 bases at J, with 7 bases between the two ends. The length of the CDR3 is 14 residues. CDR3 residues: CASSYSNSGNTIYF. In DNA form, the CDR3 reads TGCGCCAGCAGCTACAGTAACTCTGGAAACACCATATATTTT.

The chain carries TRBV30 and TRBJ1-2; D is undetermined. Germline CDR1 is GTSNPN and CDR2 is SVGIG (reference sequence). The CDR3 loop spans 13 amino acids. The germline V and J ends were trimmed by 0 bases and 8 bases, with 13 bases remaining between them. The CDR3 DNA sequence: TGTGCCTGGAGTGTAGCACGGGTTCGGGGCTACACCTTC. Translated: CAWSVARVRGYTF.

The chain links TRBV7-9 to TRBJ2-7; 7 bases are shared with TRBD2. CDR3 length: 14 amino acids. Germline CDR1 and CDR2: SEHNR and FQNEAQ (reference sequence). J was trimmed by 2 bases and V by 4 bases; bases with no gene match: 5. CDR3 coding DNA: TGTGCCAGCAGCTCTCTAGCGGCAACCTACGAGCAGTACTTC. This codes for CASSSLAATYEQYF.

The V and J genes are TRBV9 and TRBJ2-7; 8 nucleotides match TRBD1. Germline V gives CDR1 SGDLS, CDR2 YYNGEE. The CDR3 is 14 amino acids. With V trimmed by 0 bases and J by 3 bases, 2 bases remained unmatched. CDR3 coding DNA: TGTGCCAGCAGCGTAGAGGACAGGGACTACGAGCAGTACTTC. Its translation: CASSVEDRDYEQYF.

This sequence joins TRBV20-1 and TRBJ1-1; D is uncertain. CDR3 size: 11 residues. Germline V lookup: CDR1 DFQATT, CDR2 SNEGSKA (reference sequence). V lost 6 bases to trimming and J lost 1 base, with 6 bases between them. CDR3 in DNA: TGCAGTGCCCGTCCGAACACTGAAGCTTTCTTT. As protein: CSARPNTEAFF.

The chain recombines TRBV6-5 with TRBJ2-7; D is possibly TRBD1 (5 bases). The CDR3 extends over 14 amino acids. The V end was cut by 5 bases, the J end by 0 bases, with 11 bases between. Germline CDR1 reads MNHEY; CDR2 reads SVGAGI. The CDR3 loop is CASSRTRSSYEQYF. CDR3 DNA sequence: TGTGCCAGCAGTCGGACAAGGAGCTCCTACGAGCAGTACTTC.

The V and J genes are TRBV5-4 and TRBJ2-7, with a weak D call TRBD2 (5 bases). The CDR3 totals 15 residues. V was shortened by 0 bases and J by 2 bases, with 12 bases between the two germline ends. Looked up from germline, CDR1 is SGHNT and CDR2 is YYREEE (reference sequence). CDR3 region: CASSLDPGKAYEQYF. DNA for the CDR3: TGTGCCAGCAGCTTGGACCCCGGGAAAGCCTACGAGCAGTACTTC.

Here the CDR3 DNA reads TGTGCCAGCAGTGGCGGGGGGGGGAACACCGGGGAGCTGTTTTTT. This translates into CASSGGGGNTGELFF. The chain combines TRBV25-1 with TRBJ2-2; the match to TRBD2 covers 9 bases. The V gene's germline CDR1 is MGHDK and CDR2 SYGVNS. This CDR3 has 15 amino acids. V lost 4 bases and J lost 1; bases outside the gene matches: 1.